This TCR beta chain was sequenced for a study of blood T cell repertoires in COVID-19. About the study: Sources were T cells, B-cell-depleted T cells, or PBMCs; the material itself was cDNA or gDNA.

This CDR3 comprises 16 residues. Germline V CDR1 and CDR2: MGHRA, YSYEKL. V was cut by 1 base and J by 3 bases, with 12 bases left in between. As originally analysed: Researchers report that nucleated cell counts were estimated from reference gene primer amplification. Assay used: immunoSEQ multiplex PCR; TCRdb lists only in-frame clones, some missing. V, J and clone size derive from that table, while D and trimming were established from the DNA sequence. The top ten hold around 0.7% of the sample, which has hundreds of thousands of clones, 88% seen once. The source material was peripheral blood. The rearrangement joins TRBV4-1 to TRBJ2-2; D is perhaps TRBD2 (5 bases). The sequence was obtained from a human donor in a cohort sampled during active COVID-19. The CDR3 reads CASSQAGGQDTGELFF. The CDR3 nucleotides read TGCGCCAGCAGCCAAGCAGGCGGGCAGGACACCGGGGAGCTGTTTTTT.